The 31 T cell receptor beta chains presented below share a single source sample, sequenced in a study of blood T cell repertoires in COVID-19. TCRdb's table, derived via immunoSEQ multiplex PCR, lists solely in-frame clones and lacks some. The data show about 250,000 clones, just over 85% seen once. The sample consisted of peripheral blood. These TCRs come from a woman in her twenties or thirties with active or convalescent COVID-19.

The rearrangement uses TRBV18 and TRBJ1-4, with TRBD1 as a possible D gene (5 bases). The CDR3 runs to 12 residues. Trimming took 6 bases from V and 7 from J, leaving 9 bases between them. In germline, CDR1 is KGHSH, CDR2 LQKENI. CDR3 sequence: CASSQGFEKLFF. The CDR3 coding sequence is TGTGCCAGCTCGCAGGGCTTTGAAAAACTGTTTTTT.

This clone was counted only a few times. The chain combines TRBV27 with TRBJ1-1, with D maybe TRBD1 (6 bases). The CDR3 totals 13 residues. V dropped 8 bases and J dropped 6 bases, with 16 bases sitting between them. Germline V CDR1 and CDR2: MNHEY, SMNVEV (reference sequence). CDR3 loop: CASANRVFAEAFF. For the CDR3, the DNA is TGTGCCAGCGCCAACAGGGTTTTCGCTGAAGCTTTCTTT.

The CDR3 DNA sequence: TGTGCCAGCAGCCCAGTCGCCGACAGGGGGTATGGCTACACCTTC. It specifies CASSPVADRGYGYTF. The chain uses TRBV6-2 or TRBV6-3 and TRBJ1-2, with 9 bases fitting TRBD1. Trimming removed 6 bases from V and 5 bases from J; junction bases left unmatched: 10. In germline, CDR1 is MNHEY, CDR2 SVGEGT. The CDR3 is made up of 15 amino acids.

The chain recombines TRBV29-1 with TRBJ1-2, with a tentative D call TRBD1 (5 bases). CDR3 length equals 13 residues. V lost 4 bases to trimming and J lost 6 bases, with 15 bases between them. The germline CDR1 and CDR2 sequences are SQVTM and ANQGSEA. CDR3 amino acids: CSVAEGRVDGYTF. CDR3 bases: TGCAGCGTTGCGGAGGGGCGCGTGGATGGCTACACCTTC.

This clone was recorded a few times. V usage is TRBV9 and J usage is TRBJ1-3; 12 bases align to TRBD1. CDR1 is SGDLS, CDR2 YYNGEE, per germline. The V segment lost 3 bases and the J segment 8 bases; nucleotides outside the gene matches: 6. The CDR3 is made up of 15 amino acids. The CDR3 spells CASSAEGQGADTIYF. DNA for the CDR3: TGTGCCAGCAGCGCAGAGGGACAGGGGGCGGACACCATATATTTT.

V is TRBV9 and J is TRBJ2-1; TRBD2 aligns across 13 bases. This CDR3 is built from 15 residues. The germline CDR1 and CDR2 sequences are SGDLS and YYNGEE. J gave up 5 bases and V 4 bases, and 3 bases lay outside the gene matches. The CDR3 loop reads CASSPGLAGHNEQFF. CDR3 sequence (DNA): TGTGCCAGCAGCCCGGGACTAGCGGGGCACAATGAGCAGTTCTTC.

The sample holds a few counts of this clone. This rearrangement joins TRBV12-3 or TRBV12-4 to TRBJ1-5; no clear D. The CDR3 sequence is 13 residues long. Between the trimmed V and J ends, which lost 8 bases and 0 bases, there was a span of 8 bases. DNA for the CDR3: TGTGCCAGCGGAGGCGATAGCAATCAGCCCCAGCATTTT. It codes for CASGGDSNQPQHF.

This clone occurred once. The chain combines TRBV11-3 with TRBJ1-1, with 8 bases fitting TRBD1. The trim removed 5 bases at V and 3 bases at J, leaving 5 bases unmatched. The CDR3 covers 14 residues. Germline values: CDR1 SGHNT, CDR2 YENEEA. CDR3 sequence (DNA): TGTGCCAGCAGCACCACAGGGGGGGACACTGAAGCTTTCTTT. Translating it yields CASSTTGGDTEAFF.

The chain is built from TRBV2 and TRBJ1-1; D remains ambiguous. Germline V gene data show CDR1 as SNHLY and CDR2 as FYNNEI. The CDR3 consists of 12 residues. Trimming removed 3 bases at V and 6 bases at J, with 8 bases between. The chain's CDR3 is CASSDLYSEAFF. In DNA form, the CDR3 reads TGTGCCAGCAGTGATTTGTATTCTGAAGCTTTCTTT.

This clone was observed once. V is TRBV5-1 and J is TRBJ2-5, with D unclear. Deletions cut 0 bases from V and 4 bases from J, with 7 bases between. The CDR3 covers 13 residues. Germline CDR1 SGHRS, CDR2 YFSETQ. CDR3 region: CASSLERRETQYF. The CDR3 nucleotides are TGCGCCAGCAGCTTGGAAAGGAGAGAGACCCAGTACTTC.

This chain links TRBV5-5 with TRBJ1-4; TRBD1 might be the D (5 bases). The CDR3 runs 15 residues. V gave up 0 bases and J gave up 8 bases, with 14 bases separating them. CDR1 is SGHKS, CDR2 YYEKEE, per germline (reference sequence). As DNA, the CDR3 is TGTGCCAGCAGCTTGGTAGGGGTAGTGGAAGAAAAACTGTTTTTT. Amino acids: CASSLVGVVEEKLFF.

In DNA form, the CDR3 reads TGTGCCAGCAGCGAGGTGGACAGAGGGTTTGTAAGCAATCAGCCCCAGCATTTT. It specifies CASSEVDRGFVSNQPQHF. This rearrangement joins TRBV28 to TRBJ1-5; a weak D match, TRBD1 (6 bases). Trimming took off 6 bases at V and 1 base at J, with 22 bases between the two ends. CDR3 length: 18 residues. Germline CDR1 reads MDHEN; CDR2 reads SYDVKM.

The DNA of the CDR3 is TGCGCCAGCAGCCACCGGGATAGCGGGGGGGCCCTTCATGAGCAGTTCTTC. It yields the protein CASSHRDSGGALHEQFF. This chain connects TRBV4-1 to TRBJ2-1, with 11 bases fitting TRBD2. The CDR3 has 17 residues. Per the germline V gene, CDR1 is MGHRA and CDR2 is YSYEKL. J was trimmed by 8 bases and V by 3 bases; bases with no gene match: 12.

The chain employs TRBV7-9 and TRBJ1-1, with 7 bases matching TRBD1. This CDR3 has 16 residues. The trim removed 5 bases at V and 4 bases at J, leaving 13 bases unmatched. CDR1 is SEHNR, CDR2 FQNEAQ, per germline (reference sequence). CDR3 in DNA: TGTGCCAGCAGCCCCCGAAAGACAGGGTCGGGCACTGAAGCTTTCTTT. Its translation: CASSPRKTGSGTEAFF.

This clone was seen more than once but under ten times. This chain connects TRBV3-1 (or the pseudogene TRBV3-2) to TRBJ2-2; D might be TRBD2 (6 bases). Deletions cut 6 bases from V and 0 bases from J, with 11 bases between. CDR3 length: 15 residues. Looked up from germline, CDR1 is LGHDT and CDR2 is YNNKEL (reference sequence). The CDR3 DNA reads TGTGCCAGCAGAGAGAGACTAGCGAACACCGGGGAGCTGTTTTTT. Protein sequence: CASRERLANTGELFF.

The CDR3 is CASSFTTRDRRSEQYF. The DNA of the CDR3 is TGTGCCAGCAGTTTCACCACTCGGGACAGGAGGAGCGAGCAGTACTTC. This chain uses TRBV28 with TRBJ2-7; 8 bases map to TRBD1. V dropped 3 bases and J dropped 6; count of bases not matched to a gene: 13. CDR3 length equals 16 residues. The germline V gene has CDR1 MDHEN and CDR2 SYDVKM. Full variable domain (missing parts from reference TRBV28 and TRBJ2-7): DVKVTQSSRYLVKRTGEKVFLECVQDMDHENMFWYRQDPGLGLRLIYFSYDVKMKEKGDIPEGYSVSREKKERFSLILESASTNQTSMYLCASSFTTRDRRSEQYFGPGTRLTVT.

V and J are TRBV28 and TRBJ2-1, with D unresolved. CDR3 length equals 13 residues. The ends were cut back, 2 bases at V and 6 bases at J, with 8 bases in the middle. The germline V gene has CDR1 MDHEN and CDR2 SYDVKM. The CDR3 DNA reads as TGTGCCAGCAGTTTAACTCCTTTCAATGAGCAGTTCTTC. Amino acid sequence: CASSLTPFNEQFF.

This chain joins TRBV30 and TRBJ1-1; possible D gene TRBD1, 5 bases. The CDR3 spans 15 residues. Trimming stripped 0 bases from V and 1 base from J, with 12 bases between. Germline V gene sequence: CDR1 GTSNPN, CDR2 SVGIG (reference sequence). The CDR3 DNA is TGTGCCTGGAGTGTACTGGAGGGGCCGAACACTGAAGCTTTCTTT. Amino acid sequence: CAWSVLEGPNTEAFF.

This clone appeared a few times. The V and J genes are TRBV14 and TRBJ1-3; the D gene is possibly TRBD1 (5 bases). The CDR3 contains 17 residues. Deletions cut 0 bases from V and 1 base from J, with 13 bases between. The V gene's germline CDR1 is SGHDN and CDR2 FVKESK. The CDR3 DNA follows: TGTGCCAGCAGCCAAGATCGTCAGGGTCTTTCTGGAAACACCATATATTTT. Its protein product is CASSQDRQGLSGNTIYF.

This clone occurred once. CDR3 coding DNA: TGTGCCAGCAGCCTAAGTAGTGTCGGGGGGGCCACAGATACGCAGTATTTT. As protein: CASSLSSVGGATDTQYF. This chain connects TRBV3-1 (or the pseudogene TRBV3-2) to TRBJ2-3, with TRBD2 matching 8 bases. Per the germline V gene, CDR1 is LGHDT and CDR2 is YNNKEL (reference sequence). The CDR3 length is 17 residues. V trimming: 4 bases; J trimming: 2 bases; junction bases outside the gene matches: 11.

This chain links TRBV7-9 with TRBJ2-5; D possibly corresponds to TRBD2 (6 bases). The V and J ends lost 2 bases and 5 bases respectively, with 9 bases between them. CDR3 length equals 13 residues. Germline lookup yields CDR1 SEHNR and CDR2 FQNEAQ (reference sequence). CDR3 in DNA: TGTGCCAGCAGCTTAACGGGGGTGGAGACCCAGTACTTC. Translation gives CASSLTGVETQYF.

The J gene is TRBJ1-3, the V gene TRBV3-1 (or the pseudogene TRBV3-2); 7 bases agree with TRBD1. V was pared by 6 bases and J by 0 bases, with 8 bases of the junction left unmatched. The germline gives CDR1 LGHDT, CDR2 YNNKEL (reference sequence). CDR3 length equals 16 residues. The CDR3 is CASSPTGPISGNTIYF. The CDR3 coding sequence is TGTGCCAGCAGTCCGACAGGGCCGATCTCTGGAAACACCATATATTTT.

The sample holds a few counts of this clone. The chain employs TRBV3-1 (or the pseudogene TRBV3-2) and TRBJ1-2; tentatively, D is TRBD1 (6 bases). Looked up from germline, CDR1 is LGHDT and CDR2 is YNNKEL (reference sequence). This CDR3 has 14 amino acids. V lost 3 bases to trimming and J lost 3 bases, with 11 bases between them. As DNA, the CDR3 is TGTGCCAGCAGCCACAGGGGTGGCGACTATGGCTACACCTTC. Translated: CASSHRGGDYGYTF.

The chain employs TRBV6-5 and TRBJ1-5; TRBD1 matches 8 bases. V shed 6 bases, J shed 0 bases, and the junction held 4 bases outside the gene matches. Germline-derived CDR1 and CDR2 are MNHEY and SVGAGI. The CDR3 has 15 amino acids. DNA of the CDR3: TGTGCCAGCAGCCTGGACAGGGCTAGCAATCAGCCCCAGCATTTT. The encoded protein is CASSLDRASNQPQHF.

Worth noting for this clone: Other nucleotide sequences in the sample specify the same CDR3. The chain carries TRBV7-9 and TRBJ1-3, with TRBD1 as a possible D gene (5 bases). The ends were cut back, 5 bases at V and 0 bases at J, with 8 bases in the middle. The CDR3 has 14 amino acids. From germline, CDR1 is SEHNR and CDR2 FQNEAQ (reference sequence). This CDR3 reads CASSRDSSGNTIYF. The DNA for the CDR3 is TGTGCCAGCAGCCGTGACAGCTCTGGAAACACCATATATTTT.

V usage is TRBV5-6 and J usage is TRBJ1-2, with 7 positions matching TRBD1. Germline CDR1 and CDR2: SGHDT and YYEEEE. The CDR3 runs 15 residues. Trimming took 1 base from V and 1 from J; bases not matched to a gene: 4. CDR3 sequence: CASSLLGQLNYGYTF. In DNA, the CDR3 is TGTGCCAGCAGCTTGTTGGGACAGCTTAACTATGGCTACACCTTC.

The chain combines TRBV4-1 with TRBJ1-3, with 7 bases matching TRBD1. This CDR3 has 16 residues. Germline V lookup: CDR1 MGHRA, CDR2 YSYEKL. Germline trimming cut 3 bases from V and 0 bases from J; bases unmatched to any gene: 5. Here the CDR3 reads CASSHPSGGSGNTIYF. In DNA, the CDR3 is TGCGCCAGCAGCCATCCCTCAGGGGGCTCTGGAAACACCATATATTTT.

In its sample, this clone was seen once. This chain connects TRBV30 to TRBJ1-4; 7 bases are a match to TRBD1. J was trimmed by 15 bases and V by 0 bases; bases with no gene match: 19. CDR1 is GTSNPN, CDR2 SVGIG, per germline (reference sequence). This CDR3 is 16 amino acids long. The CDR3 reads CAWSVGQAQLLKTVFF. The CDR3 region has the DNA TGTGCCTGGAGTGTTGGACAGGCCCAATTATTGAAAACGGTGTTTTTT.

This chain links TRBV11-1 with TRBJ1-1; D ambiguous. The CDR3 has 12 amino acids. Germline assignment: CDR1 SGHAT and CDR2 FQDESV (reference sequence). Deletions cut 3 bases from V and 6 bases from J, with 8 bases between. For the CDR3, the DNA is TGTGCCAGCAGCTTTCTCGCGTCTGAAGCTTTCTTT. It is translated as CASSFLASEAFF.

V and J are TRBV28 and TRBJ1-2, with TRBD1 matching 9 bases. The CDR3 covers 16 residues. The germline V gene has CDR1 MDHEN and CDR2 SYDVKM. V gave up 6 bases and J gave up 6 bases; unmatched junction bases: 14. The CDR3 DNA sequence: TGTGCCAGCAGCTCCTTCCCGGGACAGGGTGGGGATGGCTACACCTTC. Protein product: CASSSFPGQGGDGYTF.

V is TRBV7-9 and J is TRBJ2-7; 13 bases match TRBD2. Germline V gene lookup returns CDR1 SEHNR and CDR2 FQNEAQ (reference sequence). Trimming at V came to 5 bases and at J to 0 bases, leaving 4 bases not matched to a gene. The CDR3 is made up of 16 amino acids. In DNA form, the CDR3 reads TGTGCCAGCAGCGGGGGGACTAGCGGGGACTCCTACGAGCAGTACTTC. It encodes CASSGGTSGDSYEQYF.